This T cell receptor beta chain appears in the sequencing data of a study of T-cell memory formation after mild COVID-19. Using constant-segment primers, 5'RACE produced TCR alpha and TCR beta cDNA libraries carrying sample barcodes and UMIs. TCRdb reanalysed the 5' RACE reads using MiXCR and keeps one entry per CDR3 protein. Among 400,000 to 500,000 distinct CDR3 sequences listed, 15% to 20% were seen once. Worth noting for this clonotype: Its antigen is not known.

The CDR3 consists of 15 residues. The J segment lost 4 bases and the V segment lost 0 bases, leaving 4 bases of the junction unmatched. Germline CDR1 MNHEY, CDR2 SVGAGI. Overall study results and limits: Among clones contracting day 15 to 85, CD4/CD8 was balanced, whereas later expanders leaned CD4+. Chiefly within CM and EM were the contracting CD4+ clones; CD8+ ones were within EMRA.

This receptor was obtained from a man aged 18 to 29 who had mild COVID-19 (a few samples of this study predate the infection). Cell type and time point are not known. The chain has TRBV6-5 and TRBJ2-7, with 9 nucleotides matching TRBD1. Sequenced material: PBMCs or a T cell subset sorted from them (not recorded which). The CDR3 protein is CASSYSTGGSYEQYF. The CDR3, as DNA: TGTGCCAGCAGTTACTCGACAGGGGGTTCATACGAGCAGTACTTC.